Shown below are 24 T cell receptor beta chains from a single sample sequenced in a study of T cells after yellow fever vaccination. TCRdb fed the 5' RACE reads into MiXCR, producing one record per CDR3 protein. Counted here are a few hundred thousand distinct CDR3 sequences, 3% to 4.5% occurring once; the ten biggest clones make up around 24%. The specimen was PBMCs, collected 5 days after the yellow fever booster vaccination. The receptors shown here come from a man younger than 30 who received the YFV17D yellow fever vaccine.

A few counts support this clonotype. The chain combines TRBV4-1 with TRBJ1-4; D is ambiguous. The CDR3 contains 14 residues. The germline CDR1 and CDR2 sequences are MGHRA and YSYEKL. V gave up 4 bases and J gave up 3 bases, with 9 bases separating them. In DNA, the CDR3 is TGCGCCAGCAGCCCTCTAACATCTAATGAAAAACTGTTTTTT. Protein product: CASSPLTSNEKLFF.

The chain has TRBV4-2 and TRBJ2-5, with D perhaps TRBD1 or TRBD2 (5 bases each). Germline CDR1 and CDR2: LGHNA and YNFKEQ. CDR3 length equals 15 residues. V lost 1 base and J lost 2, with 11 bases in between. The CDR3 loop reads CASSQVEGNQETQYF. DNA for the CDR3: TGTGCCAGCAGCCAAGTCGAGGGGAATCAAGAGACCCAGTACTTC.

This clonotype turned up a few times. J is TRBJ1-2 and V is TRBV7-2; D is unclear. The CDR3 spans 13 residues. V was cut by 7 bases and J by 4 bases, with 13 bases left in between. Germline CDR1 and CDR2: SGHTA and FQGNSA. CDR3 in amino acids: CASTYFEGYGYTF. CDR3 nucleotide sequence: TGTGCCAGCACCTACTTCGAAGGCTATGGCTACACCTTC.

The sample holds many counts of this clonotype. This chain joins TRBV12-5 and TRBJ1-5; TRBD1 is a possible D gene (5 bases). This CDR3 region has 12 residues. V lost 3 bases and J 9 bases, leaving 9 bases between the germline ends. Germline CDR1 reads LGHNT; CDR2 reads FRNRAP. CDR3 residues: CASGFDGGPQHF. The CDR3 bases are TGTGCTAGTGGTTTTGATGGGGGGCCCCAGCATTTT.

This clonotype turned up a few times. The gene calls are TRBV19 and TRBJ2-7; maybe TRBD2 (6 bases). Trimming shortened V by 6 bases and J by 1 base, and 19 bases separated the two germline ends. CDR1 is LNHDA, CDR2 SQIVND, per germline (reference sequence). The CDR3 consists of 16 residues. In DNA, the CDR3 is TGTGCCAGTAGCGGGACTGCAGGGTCCGATTCCTACGAGCAGTACTTC. Translating gives CASSGTAGSDSYEQYF.

The sample holds a few counts of this clonotype. V gene TRBV4-1 combines with J gene TRBJ2-3, with D possibly matching TRBD1 (7 bases). Germline-derived CDR1 and CDR2 are MGHRA and YSYEKL. V lost 0 bases and J lost 8, with 21 bases in between. CDR3 size: 17 residues. The CDR3 coding sequence is TGCGCCAGCAGCCAAGATCCCGGACAGGTCGAGACTAGTACGCAGTATTTT. It specifies CASSQDPGQVETSTQYF.

There are many counts of this clonotype. The chain joins TRBV4-1 to TRBJ2-6; D is undetermined. Trimming removed 4 bases from V and 4 bases from J, with 11 bases in between. CDR3 length: 15 amino acids. Germline V lookup: CDR1 MGHRA, CDR2 YSYEKL. The chain's CDR3 is CASSPVVGGANVLTF. Here the CDR3 DNA reads TGCGCCAGCAGCCCGGTAGTCGGGGGGGCCAACGTCCTGACTTTC.

This clonotype was seen a handful of times. Here the CDR3 reads CASRDTGTGAYGYTF. The DNA of the CDR3 is TGTGCCAGCAGAGACACCGGGACAGGGGCTTATGGCTACACCTTC. V and J are TRBV27 and TRBJ1-2, with 10 bases lining up with TRBD1. V was clipped by 6 bases and J by 5 bases; unmatched bases: 9. CDR1 MNHEY and CDR2 SMNVEV come from the germline V gene (reference sequence). The length of the CDR3 is 15 residues.

This clonotype was observed many times. This chain connects TRBV4-3 to TRBJ1-2; tentative D call: TRBD1 (5 bases). The germline V and J ends were trimmed by 1 base and 3 bases, with 9 bases remaining between them. Per the germline V gene, CDR1 is LGHNA and CDR2 is YSLEER. CDR3 length equals 14 residues. The CDR3 DNA sequence: TGCGCCAGCAGCCAAGTCGGGGGTTACTATGGCTACACCTTC. It encodes CASSQVGGYYGYTF.

The chain has TRBV10-3 and TRBJ2-7; no definite D call. This CDR3 comprises 15 residues. Germline CDR1 reads ENHRY; CDR2 reads SYGVKD. CDR3: CAISPVRHRPLEQYF. The DNA of the CDR3 is TGTGCTATCTCACCTGTACGGCACAGACCCCTCGAGCAGTACTTC.

A few counts support this clonotype. The CDR3 DNA follows: TGTGCCAGTAGGTGGCAATGGGAGACTGAAGCTTTCTTT. Amino acids: CASRWQWETEAFF. This chain connects TRBV19 to TRBJ1-1; D call uncertain. Between the trimmed V and J ends, which lost 6 bases and 5 bases, there was a span of 13 bases. CDR1 is LNHDA and CDR2 is SQIVND in the germline V gene (reference sequence). There are 13 residues in the CDR3.

The chain employs TRBV6-6 and TRBJ1-1; 7 nucleotides match TRBD1. V gave up 9 bases and J gave up 6 bases; unmatched junction bases: 13. Germline assignment: CDR1 MNHNY and CDR2 SVGAGI (reference sequence). The CDR3 totals 14 residues. The CDR3: CASLDRTGVSEAFF. The CDR3 nucleotides read TGTGCCAGTTTGGACCGGACAGGAGTGTCTGAAGCTTTCTTT.

A few counts support this clonotype. The genes are TRBV7-2 and TRBJ2-1, with a tentative D call TRBD2 (6 bases). CDR1 SGHTA and CDR2 FQGNSA come from the germline V gene. CDR3 length: 13 amino acids. The CDR3 sequence is CAVTSAGHNEQFF. CDR3 coding DNA: TGTGCTGTCACCTCGGCGGGGCACAATGAGCAGTTCTTC.

This clonotype was seen a few times. CDR3 coding DNA: TGTGCCAGCAGTTTAGACCCCAGGGGGCGTATCAATGAGCAGTTCTTC. It specifies CASSLDPRGRINEQFF. The chain uses TRBV12-3 or TRBV12-4 and TRBJ2-1; 8 bases fit TRBD1. The CDR3 is 16 residues long. V dropped 1 base and J dropped 6; count of bases not matched to a gene: 8.

The table lists this clonotype with a few counts. CDR3 residues: CATSDLGLAGGMETQYF. As DNA, the CDR3 is TGTGCCACCAGTGACCTGGGACTAGCGGGGGGGATGGAGACCCAGTACTTC. The rearrangement joins TRBV24-1 to TRBJ2-5; 16 bases agree with TRBD2. Losses at the gene ends were 4 bases for V and 5 bases for J; bases not matched to a gene: 6. Per the germline V gene, CDR1 is KGHDR and CDR2 is SFDVKD. This CDR3 region has 17 residues.

This clonotype was observed a handful of times. This chain links TRBV3-1 with TRBJ2-2; no definite D call. The CDR3 runs 12 residues. Looked up from germline, CDR1 is LGHDT and CDR2 is YNNKEL (reference sequence). Trimming pared 3 bases from V and 13 bases from J, leaving 12 bases between. The CDR3 nucleotides read TGTGCCAGCAGCCAGTTAACCTCCCGGCTGTTTTTT. Translating it yields CASSQLTSRLFF.

V usage is TRBV7-9 and J usage is TRBJ2-5; tentatively, D is TRBD1 (8 bases). From germline, CDR1 is SEHNR and CDR2 FQNEAQ (reference sequence). This CDR3 comprises 16 residues. V lost 5 bases and J lost 4, with 20 bases in between. Here the CDR3 DNA reads TGTGCCAGCAGCCTGATCGACAGGGGACTACTAGAGACCCAGTACTTC. It encodes CASSLIDRGLLETQYF.

This clonotype was counted between two and nine times. The rearrangement joins TRBV24-1 to TRBJ1-1; no firm D call. V gave up 2 bases and J gave up 5 bases, with 11 bases separating them. CDR3 length: 14 residues. Germline V gene data show CDR1 as KGHDR and CDR2 as SFDVKD. CDR3 sequence reads: CATSDSGFSTEAFF. Written as DNA, the CDR3 is TGTGCCACCAGTGATTCGGGATTCAGTACTGAAGCTTTCTTT.

This clonotype was counted at least ten times. V gene TRBV7-2 combines with J gene TRBJ2-1, with D possibly TRBD1 on 6 matching bases. The V and J ends lost 6 bases and 0 bases respectively, with 18 bases between them. The CDR3 totals 17 residues. Germline CDR1 is SGHTA and CDR2 is FQGNSA. The CDR3 nucleotides read TGTGCCAGCAGTCGTACAGGGTCCTCTGGCTCCTACAATGAGCAGTTCTTC. Its translation: CASSRTGSSGSYNEQFF.

For this clonotype: Being one base from a much bigger clone, this may be a read error. The V gene is TRBV7-3, the J gene TRBJ2-1; TRBD2 matches at 11 bases. Germline V gene data show CDR1 as SGHTA and CDR2 as FQGTGA. This CDR3 is built from 18 residues. The chain's CDR3 is CASSSLGTSGSSYNERFF. CDR3 nucleotides: TGTGCCAGCAGCTCGTTAGGGACTAGCGGTTCCTCCTACAATGAGCGGTTCTTC.

This clonotype was seen repeatedly, ten times or more. The chain uses TRBV7-3 and TRBJ1-5; D not certain. V dropped 3 bases and J dropped 0 bases, with 9 bases sitting between them. Germline loops: CDR1 SGHTA, CDR2 FQGTGA. This CDR3 comprises 15 residues. The CDR3: CASSLSSGSNQPQHF. Written as DNA, the CDR3 is TGTGCCAGCAGCTTGTCGTCCGGTAGCAATCAGCCCCAGCATTTT.

The rearrangement links TRBV3-1 to TRBJ2-1; D uncertain. V was clipped by 2 bases and J by 6 bases, with 17 bases between them. CDR1 and CDR2 (germline): LGHDT, YNNKEL (reference sequence). This CDR3 region has 16 residues. CDR3 region: CASSQFIGSVGNEQFF. In DNA, the CDR3 is TGTGCCAGCAGCCAATTTATCGGGTCGGTCGGCAATGAGCAGTTCTTC.

This clonotype was seen a handful of times. The chain has TRBV4-1 and TRBJ2-3; D gene uncertain. Germline V CDR1 and CDR2: MGHRA, YSYEKL. Trimming pared 3 bases from V and 5 bases from J, leaving 12 bases between. The CDR3 extends over 14 amino acids. This CDR3 reads CASSHPRSGDTQYF. The CDR3, as DNA: TGCGCCAGCAGCCACCCTAGGAGTGGAGATACGCAGTATTTT.

The chain combines TRBV19 with TRBJ1-1; D is unclear. The CDR3 is 13 residues long. The germline CDR1 and CDR2 sequences are LNHDA and SQIVND (reference sequence). V lost 5 bases to trimming and J lost 1 base, with 8 bases between them. Here the CDR3 reads CASSWAGNTEAFF. In nucleotides, the CDR3 is TGTGCCAGTAGTTGGGCAGGGAACACTGAAGCTTTCTTT.